A selection of T cell receptor beta chains follows, all from one sample in a study of cytotoxic CD8 clonotypes in ibrutinib-treated CLL. Generated by immunoSEQ multiplex PCR, the TCRdb table keeps only in-frame clones and is missing some. This table has some 200,000 clones, 65% to 80% appearing once. Source: PBMCs, taken after 12 months of ibrutinib treatment. These receptors all stem from a human donor with chronic lymphocytic leukemia. The CDR3 runs from the conserved cysteine through the conserved F or W. The order of the fields is J gene, clone size, V gene, D gene, CDR3 DNA, CDR3 protein. The D gene is left open where the match is weak. Clone size is shown for a subset of rows, as once, few, many or a class of expanded clone.

TRBJ2-3,-,TRBV7-9,-,TGTGCCAGCAGCTTAGTCCCCACAGATACGCAGTATTTT,CASSLVPTDTQYF
TRBJ2-1,-,TRBV7-3,TRBD2,TGTGCCAGCAGCCGACAGCGGGGGAATGAGCAGTTCTTC,CASSRQRGNEQFF
TRBJ2-3,once,TRBV2,-,TGTGCCAGCACCCTGCGAGATACGCAGTATTTT,CASTLRDTQYF
TRBJ2-1,-,TRBV11-1,-,TGTGCCAGCAGCTTAACAGGGAACAATGAGCAGTTCTTC,CASSLTGNNEQFF
TRBJ2-1,many,TRBV28,TRBD2,TGTGCCAGCAGTCCCGGGACTAATGATGAGCAGTTCTTC,CASSPGTNDEQFF
TRBJ1-1,few,TRBV9,TRBD1,TGTGCCAGCAGCGTAGTCCAGACAGGGGGGTCTGAAGCTTTCTTT,CASSVVQTGGSEAFF
TRBJ2-1,-,TRBV9,TRBD2,TGTGCCAGCACCTCTAGCAGCGGGAGCTCTGATGAGCAGTTCTTC,CASTSSSGSSDEQFF
TRBJ1-5,-,TRBV30,TRBD1,TGTGCCTGGAGACCCGACAGGGATAATCAGCCCCAGCATTTT,CAWRPDRDNQPQHF
TRBJ2-7,-,TRBV30,-,TGTGCCTGGAGTATCGGGACACCCGGCTCCTACGAGCAGTACTTC,CAWSIGTPGSYEQYF
TRBJ1-1,-,TRBV11-2,-,TGTGCCAGCAGCTTGGACAGAAACACTGAAGCTTTCTTT,CASSLDRNTEAFF
TRBJ1-1,medium-sized,TRBV12-5,-,TGTGCTAGTGGTTTGGGGACAGTTGAAGCTTTCTTT,CASGLGTVEAFF
TRBJ1-5,-,TRBV18,-,TGTGCCAGCTCACCACCCGGCGTAGGCAATCAGCCCCAGCATTTT,CASSPPGVGNQPQHF
TRBJ2-7,-,TRBV7-9,-,TGTGCCAGCAGCCCCGGACAGAGCAGCTACGAGCAGTACTTC,CASSPGQSSYEQYF
TRBJ1-2,-,TRBV5-6,-,TGTGCCAGCAGGTTAGGGGGGAACTATGGCTACACCTTC,CASRLGGNYGYTF
TRBJ2-1,few,TRBV7-2,TRBD2,TGTGCCAGCGGGACTAGCGGGAATAATGAGCAGTTCTTC,CASGTSGNNEQFF
TRBJ2-3,-,TRBV12-5,-,TGTGCTAGTGGTTCGTCGGGGCGCACAGATACGCAGTATTTT,CASGSSGRTDTQYF
TRBJ2-1,-,TRBV7-9,-,TGTGCCAGCAGCTTAGCGGGCCCAAACAATGAGCAGTTCTTC,CASSLAGPNNEQFF
TRBJ2-1,-,TRBV5-1,TRBD2,TGCGCCAGCAGCCTCGGGACTAGTCTGGATTATGAGCAGTTCTTC,CASSLGTSLDYEQFF
TRBJ1-2,-,TRBV6-6,-,TGTGCCAGCAGTTACCCTGAGGGGGGAAGCTATGGCTACACCTTC,CASSYPEGGSYGYTF
TRBJ1-1,-,TRBV18,-,TGTGCCAGCTCACCCCTCGGGCAGGGCAACACTGAAGCTTTCTTT,CASSPLGQGNTEAFF
TRBJ1-1,-,TRBV30,-,TGTGCCTGGAGGTATGGTGGCACTGAAGCTTTCTTT,CAWRYGGTEAFF
TRBJ1-1,-,TRBV5-1,-,TGCGCCAGCAGCTTATCAACGGGGACGAACACTGAAGCTTTCTTT,CASSLSTGTNTEAFF
TRBJ1-2,once,TRBV6-4,-,TGTGCCACCAGACCCCCCGGCTATGGCTACACCTTC,CATRPPGYGYTF
TRBJ2-3,-,TRBV15,TRBD2,TGTGCCATAGGGACTAGCGTCTTCTTCACAGATACGCAGTATTTT,CAIGTSVFFTDTQYF
TRBJ1-4,-,TRBV6-5,TRBD1,TGTGCCAGCAGCAACAGGGGTGAAAAACTGTTTTTT,CASSNRGEKLFF
TRBJ2-6,-,TRBV30,-,TGTGCCTGGAATAGGTGGGGAAGGACCAACGTCCTGACTTTC,CAWNRWGRTNVLTF
TRBJ2-1,-,TRBV28,-,TGTGCCAGCAGTTTTTGGGGCAATGAGCAGTTCTTC,CASSFWGNEQFF
TRBJ2-1,once,TRBV7-9,-,TGTGCCAGCAGCTTAGAGGTGCGGGTCTTCTTC,CASSLEVRVFF
TRBJ2-1,-,TRBV15,-,TGTGCCACCAGCAGGTCAATGAGCGAGGGTGAGCAGTTCTTC,CATSRSMSEGEQFF
TRBJ2-3,-,TRBV7-3,TRBD2,TGTGCCAGCAGCTCGACTAGCGGGAGAGACACGCAGTATTTT,CASSSTSGRDTQYF
TRBJ2-3,-,TRBV2,TRBD2,TGTGCCAGCAGTGAGTGGCCTAGCGGGAGGTTCGGCACAGATACGCAGTATTTT,CASSEWPSGRFGTDTQYF
TRBJ1-1,once,TRBV4-2,-,TGTGCCAGCAGCCAAGAAGTTGGGAAACTTAGTAGTAACACTGAAGCTTTCTTT,CASSQEVGKLSSNTEAFF
TRBJ2-7,-,TRBV27,-,TGTGCCAGCAGCCATCGTGAGACCTACGAGCAGTACTTC,CASSHRETYEQYF
TRBJ1-1,few,TRBV4-2,-,TGTGCCAGCAGCCAAGAGACGGACACTGAAGCTTTCTTT,CASSQETDTEAFF
TRBJ1-2,-,TRBV20-1,-,TGCAGTGCTAGAGATTTGAGGGGCTACACCTTC,CSARDLRGYTF
TRBJ1-3,-,TRBV7-9,TRBD1,TGTGCCGCCCTACTACAGGGGATCTCTGGAAACACCATATATTTT,CAALLQGISGNTIYF
TRBJ2-2,-,TRBV18,-,TGTGCCAGCTCACGCCAGCCACAGGGCGAGGCCGGGGAGCTGTTTTTT,CASSRQPQGEAGELFF
TRBJ1-3,few,TRBV30,-,TGTGCCTACGAGAAGTCTGGAAACACCATATATTTT,CAYEKSGNTIYF
TRBJ2-7,-,TRBV5-6,-,TGTGCCAGCAGCTTGGGGGTAGCCGTAGTCCACGAGCAGTACTTC,CASSLGVAVVHEQYF
TRBJ1-2,-,TRBV4-3,-,TGCGCCAGCAGCCAAGATCTAACAGTGGCTGATGGCTACACCTTC,CASSQDLTVADGYTF
TRBJ1-2,-,TRBV15,-,TGTGCCACCAGCAGAGATCATATAGGCTACACCTTC,CATSRDHIGYTF
TRBJ1-6,many,TRBV30,-,TGTGCCTGGTCAAGGGGGGTCAGGGGACACTCACCCCTCCACTTT,CAWSRGVRGHSPLHF
TRBJ1-1,-,TRBV5-1,-,TGCGCCAGCAGCCCCTTTGGGAGGGGGACTGAAGCTTTCTTT,CASSPFGRGTEAFF
TRBJ2-7,-,TRBV5-6,TRBD1,TGTGCCAGCAGCTTGGGAGGATCAGGGGGCTACGAGCAGTACTTC,CASSLGGSGGYEQYF
TRBJ2-4,few,TRBV5-3,TRBD2,TGTGCCAGAAGCTTGGGTAGCGGGGGAAACATTCAGTACTTC,CARSLGSGGNIQYF
TRBJ1-1,-,TRBV18,-,TGTGCCAGCTCGCCGAGAGTCGGATTTCGGTCTGAAGCTTTCTTT,CASSPRVGFRSEAFF
TRBJ2-5,-,TRBV27,-,TGTGCCAGCAGTTTAATGCGGGCTGGGGAGACCCAGTACTTC,CASSLMRAGETQYF
TRBJ2-5,few,TRBV2,TRBD1,TGTGCCAGCTCAGGGGGCAGAGAGACCCAGTACTTC,CASSGGRETQYF
TRBJ2-3,-,TRBV7-9,TRBD1,TGTGCCAGCAGCCCTGGACAGGGAGGCGATACGCAGTATTTT,CASSPGQGGDTQYF
TRBJ2-5,-,TRBV7-8,TRBD2,TGTGCCAGCAGCTTAGATAGCGGCGGGAGGGCCCTCGGAGAGACCCAGTACTTC,CASSLDSGGRALGETQYF
TRBJ1-1,-,TRBV20-1,-,TGCAGTGCTAGGACCTCCCGGGGAGCTTTCTTT,CSARTSRGAFF
TRBJ2-7,-,TRBV14,-,TGTGCCAGCAGCCAAGATCTCGGGACCTACGAGCAGTACTTC,CASSQDLGTYEQYF
TRBJ2-2,-,TRBV6-1,-,TGTGCCAGCAGTGAATGGGCGGCAGCCGGGGAGCTGTTTTTT,CASSEWAAAGELFF